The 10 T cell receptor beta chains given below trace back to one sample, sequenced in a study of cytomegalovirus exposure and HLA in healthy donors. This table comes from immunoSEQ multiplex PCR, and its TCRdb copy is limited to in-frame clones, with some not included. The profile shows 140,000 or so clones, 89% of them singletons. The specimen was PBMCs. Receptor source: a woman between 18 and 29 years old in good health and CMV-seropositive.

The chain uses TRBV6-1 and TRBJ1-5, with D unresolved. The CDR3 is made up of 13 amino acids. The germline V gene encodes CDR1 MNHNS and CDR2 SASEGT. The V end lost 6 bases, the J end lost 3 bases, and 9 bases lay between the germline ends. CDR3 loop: CASRSGYNQPQHF. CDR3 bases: TGTGCCAGCAGGTCCGGTTACAATCAGCCCCAGCATTTT.

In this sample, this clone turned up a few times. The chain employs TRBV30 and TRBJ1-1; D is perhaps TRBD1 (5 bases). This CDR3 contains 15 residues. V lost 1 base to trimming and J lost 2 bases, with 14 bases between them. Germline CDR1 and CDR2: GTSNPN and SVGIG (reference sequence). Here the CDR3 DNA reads TGTGCCTGGAGTGGGGGAACAGGCCTAAACACTGAAGCTTTCTTT. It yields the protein CAWSGGTGLNTEAFF.

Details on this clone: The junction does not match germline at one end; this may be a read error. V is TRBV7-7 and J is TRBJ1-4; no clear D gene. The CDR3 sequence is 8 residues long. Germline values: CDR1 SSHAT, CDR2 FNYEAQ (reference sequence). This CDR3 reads CASSPRAF. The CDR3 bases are TGTGCCAGCAGCCCGAGGGCCTTT.

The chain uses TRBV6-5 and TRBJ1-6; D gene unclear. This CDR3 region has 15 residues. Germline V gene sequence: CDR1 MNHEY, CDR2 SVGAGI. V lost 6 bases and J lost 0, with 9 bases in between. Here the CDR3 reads CASRGGSSYNSPLHF. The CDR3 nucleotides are TGTGCCAGCAGGGGAGGAAGCTCCTATAATTCACCCCTCCACTTT.

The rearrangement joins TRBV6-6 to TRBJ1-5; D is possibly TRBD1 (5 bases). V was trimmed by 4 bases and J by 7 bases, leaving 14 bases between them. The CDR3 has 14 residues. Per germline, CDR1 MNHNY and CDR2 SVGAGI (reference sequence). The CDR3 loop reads CASSSDGGYQPQHF. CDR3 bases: TGTGCCAGCAGTTCGGACGGGGGGTACCAGCCCCAGCATTTT.

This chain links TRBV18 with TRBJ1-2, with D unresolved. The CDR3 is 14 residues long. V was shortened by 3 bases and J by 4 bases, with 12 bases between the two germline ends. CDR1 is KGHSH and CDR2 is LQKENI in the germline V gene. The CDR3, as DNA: TGTGCCAGCTCACCCGAGGATGGCCCCTATGGCTACACCTTC. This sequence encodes CASSPEDGPYGYTF.

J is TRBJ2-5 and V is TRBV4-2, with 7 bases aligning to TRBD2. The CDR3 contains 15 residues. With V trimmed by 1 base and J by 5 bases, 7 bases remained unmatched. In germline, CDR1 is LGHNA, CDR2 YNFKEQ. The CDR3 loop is CASSQGLALRETQYF. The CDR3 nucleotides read TGTGCCAGCAGCCAAGGACTAGCCCTTAGGGAGACCCAGTACTTC.

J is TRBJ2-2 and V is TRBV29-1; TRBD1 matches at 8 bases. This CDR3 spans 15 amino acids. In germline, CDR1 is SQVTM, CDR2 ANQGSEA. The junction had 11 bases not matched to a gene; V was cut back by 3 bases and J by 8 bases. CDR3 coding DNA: TGCAGCGTTGAGGGGACAGGCAATGGGGAAGGGGAGCTGTTTTTT. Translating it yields CSVEGTGNGEGELFF.

The CDR3 protein is CASKHRDRNNQPQHF. The DNA of the CDR3 is TGTGCCAGCAAGCACAGGGATAGGAACAATCAGCCCCAGCATTTT. The chain links TRBV28 to TRBJ1-5; D is perhaps TRBD1 (6 bases). This CDR3 has 15 residues. V was cut by 7 bases and J by 3 bases, with 16 bases left in between. Per germline, CDR1 MDHEN and CDR2 SYDVKM.

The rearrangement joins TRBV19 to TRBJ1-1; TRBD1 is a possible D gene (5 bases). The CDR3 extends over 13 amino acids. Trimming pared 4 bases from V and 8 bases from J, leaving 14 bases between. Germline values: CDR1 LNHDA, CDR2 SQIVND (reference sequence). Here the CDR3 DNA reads TGTGCCAGTAGTACACCCTGGGGCGGAGAAGCTTTCTTT. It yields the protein CASSTPWGGEAFF. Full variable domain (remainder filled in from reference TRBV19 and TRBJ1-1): DGGITQSPKYLFRKEGQNVTLSCEQNLNHDAMYWYRQDPGQGLRLIYYSQIVNDFQKGDIAEGYSVSREKKESFPLTVTSAQKNPTAFYLCASSTPWGGEAFFGQGTRLTVV.